This T cell receptor (beta chain) was sequenced for a study of vaccination and CD4 T cells after COVID-19. Researchers used the Oncomine TCR Beta short-read assay to sequence DNA from cultured CD4+ T cells. TCRdb called the PCR reads again in MiXCR, with one record for every CDR3 protein. Of some 15,000 distinct CDR3 sequences in the sample, about 61% were seen once. The CDR3 is made up of 13 amino acids. CDR1 and CDR2 from the germline V gene are DFQATT and SNEGSKA (reference sequence). V was clipped by 4 bases and J by 5 bases, with 12 bases between them. This clonotype was counted only a few times. Its antigen remains unidentified. Treatment specified: roughly nine-day PBMC culture with coronavirus spike peptide pools or control peptides (ViraFEST assay).

This TCR was sampled from a human donor who had recovered from COVID-19. Material: CD4+ T cells from blood, cultured in vitro. This sequence joins TRBV20-1 and TRBJ1-5; D is unclear. The CDR3: CSATPKWDQPQHF. The CDR3 bases are TGCAGTGCTACCCCAAAGTGGGATCAGCCCCAGCATTTT.